The clone carrying this T cell receptor beta chain was seen only a few times. Antigen unknown. This sample was taken from a study of post-analysis software for immune sequencing data. Study-level information: Relapsing-remitting, secondary progressive and progressive-relapsing multiple sclerosis were all included among the disease courses.

Study-wide results and limits: Controls' normalized Chao1 diversity significantly exceeded that of multiple sclerosis patients. Elevated frequency relative to controls characterized roughly 5 TRBV segments in patients, TRBV5-6, TRBV5-1 and TRBV20-1 among them.

Unique molecular identifiers featured in each of the TCR beta cDNA libraries. From around 1 to 10 million T cells, 400,000 to 550,000 cDNA molecules were obtained. TCRdb fed the PCR reads into MiXCR, producing one record per CDR3 protein. The sample includes 750,000 to 950,000 distinct CDR3 sequences, 46% of them seen just once. In germline, CDR1 is DFQATT, CDR2 SNEGSKA (reference sequence). The CDR3 contains 13 residues. Trimming took off 3 bases at V and 1 base at J, with 10 bases between the two ends. The TCR originated in a girl aged 10 to 17 with multiple sclerosis. The chain uses TRBV20-1 and TRBJ2-7; maybe TRBD2 (6 bases). Source material: blood. The CDR3 reads CSARRGLSYEQYF. DNA of the CDR3: TGCAGTGCTAGGCGGGGACTTTCCTACGAGCAGTACTTC.